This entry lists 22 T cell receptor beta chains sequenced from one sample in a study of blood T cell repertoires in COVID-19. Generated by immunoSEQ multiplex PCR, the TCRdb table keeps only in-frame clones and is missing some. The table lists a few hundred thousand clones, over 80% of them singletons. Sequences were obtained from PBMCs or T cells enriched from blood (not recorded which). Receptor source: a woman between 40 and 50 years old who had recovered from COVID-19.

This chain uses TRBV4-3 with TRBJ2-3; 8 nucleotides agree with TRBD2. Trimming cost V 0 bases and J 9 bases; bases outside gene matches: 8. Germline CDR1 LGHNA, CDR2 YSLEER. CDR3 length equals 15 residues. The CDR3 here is CASSQDPGGVRTQYF. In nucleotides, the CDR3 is TGCGCCAGCAGCCAAGATCCGGGGGGGGTCCGCACGCAGTATTTT.

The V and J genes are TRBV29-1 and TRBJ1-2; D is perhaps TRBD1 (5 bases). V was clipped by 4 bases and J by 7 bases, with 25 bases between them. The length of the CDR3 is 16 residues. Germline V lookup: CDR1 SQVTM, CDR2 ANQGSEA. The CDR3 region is CSVVDSLLPLSRGYTF. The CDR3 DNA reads TGCAGCGTTGTTGACAGCCTACTACCACTCAGCCGTGGCTACACCTTC.

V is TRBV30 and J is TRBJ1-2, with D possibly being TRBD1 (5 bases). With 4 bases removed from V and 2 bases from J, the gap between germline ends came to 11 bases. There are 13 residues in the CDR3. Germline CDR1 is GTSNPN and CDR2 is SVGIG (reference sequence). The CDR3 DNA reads TGTGCCTGGACGCCAGACAGAAACTATGGCTACACCTTC. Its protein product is CAWTPDRNYGYTF.

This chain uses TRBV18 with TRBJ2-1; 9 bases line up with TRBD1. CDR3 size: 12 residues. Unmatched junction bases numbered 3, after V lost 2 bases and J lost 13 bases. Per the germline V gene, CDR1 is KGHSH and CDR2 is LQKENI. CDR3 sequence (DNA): TGTGCCAGCTCACCAACGGACAGGGGCCAGTTCTTC. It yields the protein CASSPTDRGQFF.

In nucleotides, the CDR3 is TGTGCCAGCACCCCGGGGGGATGGATGATCACAGATACGCAGTATTTT. Residues: CASTPGGWMITDTQYF. The chain employs TRBV28 and TRBJ2-3; 7 nucleotides line up with TRBD2. The CDR3 spans 16 residues. From germline, CDR1 is MDHEN and CDR2 SYDVKM. Trimming took 7 bases from V and 2 from J; bases not matched to a gene: 12. Filled out from reference TRBV28 and TRBJ2-3, the complete variable domain reads DVKVTQSSRYLVKRTGEKVFLECVQDMDHENMFWYRQDPGLGLRLIYFSYDVKMKEKGDIPEGYSVSREKKERFSLILESASTNQTSMYLCASTPGGWMITDTQYFGPGTRLTVL.

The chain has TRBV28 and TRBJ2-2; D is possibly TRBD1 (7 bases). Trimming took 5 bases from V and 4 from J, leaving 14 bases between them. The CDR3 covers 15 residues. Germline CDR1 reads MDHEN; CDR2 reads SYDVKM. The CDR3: CASSPGTAGTGELFF. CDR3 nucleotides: TGTGCCAGCAGTCCCGGGACAGCGGGCACCGGGGAGCTGTTTTTT.

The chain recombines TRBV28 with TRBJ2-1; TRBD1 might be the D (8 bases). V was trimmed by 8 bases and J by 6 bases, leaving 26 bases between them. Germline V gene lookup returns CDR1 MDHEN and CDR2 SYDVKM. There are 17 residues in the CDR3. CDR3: CASSHAWTRGQVNEQFF. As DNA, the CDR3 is TGTGCCAGCTCCCACGCTTGGACTAGGGGACAGGTCAATGAGCAGTTCTTC.

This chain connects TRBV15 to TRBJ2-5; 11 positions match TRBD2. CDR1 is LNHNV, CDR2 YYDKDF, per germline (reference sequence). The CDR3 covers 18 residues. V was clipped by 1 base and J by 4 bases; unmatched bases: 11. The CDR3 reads CATSRATTSGRRGETQYF. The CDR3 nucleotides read TGTGCCACCAGCAGAGCGACAACTAGCGGGAGAAGGGGAGAGACCCAGTACTTC.

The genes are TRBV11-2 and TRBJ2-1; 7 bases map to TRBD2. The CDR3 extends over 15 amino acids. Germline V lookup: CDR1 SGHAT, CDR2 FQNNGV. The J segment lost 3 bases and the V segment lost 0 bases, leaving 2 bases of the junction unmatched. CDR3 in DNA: TGTGCCAGCAGCTTAGACGGCGGGAGCTACAATGAGCAGTTCTTC. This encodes CASSLDGGSYNEQFF.

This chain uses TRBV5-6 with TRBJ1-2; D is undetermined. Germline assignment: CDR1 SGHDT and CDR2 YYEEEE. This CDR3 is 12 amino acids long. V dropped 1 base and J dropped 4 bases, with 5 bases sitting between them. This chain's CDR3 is CASSLSSYGYTF. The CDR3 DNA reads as TGTGCCAGCAGCTTGTCTTCCTATGGCTACACCTTC.

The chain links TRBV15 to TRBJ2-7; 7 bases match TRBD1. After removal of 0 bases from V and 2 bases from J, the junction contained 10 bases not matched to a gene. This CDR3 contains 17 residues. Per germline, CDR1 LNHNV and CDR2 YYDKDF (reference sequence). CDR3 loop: CATSREIHRGYAYEQYF. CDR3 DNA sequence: TGTGCCACCAGCAGAGAGATACACAGGGGATATGCCTACGAGCAGTACTTC.

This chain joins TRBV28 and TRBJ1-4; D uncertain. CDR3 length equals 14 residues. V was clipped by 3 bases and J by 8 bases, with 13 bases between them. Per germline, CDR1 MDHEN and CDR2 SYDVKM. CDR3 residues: CASSFPLVPEKLFF. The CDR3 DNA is TGTGCCAGCAGTTTCCCTCTTGTCCCCGAAAAACTGTTTTTT.

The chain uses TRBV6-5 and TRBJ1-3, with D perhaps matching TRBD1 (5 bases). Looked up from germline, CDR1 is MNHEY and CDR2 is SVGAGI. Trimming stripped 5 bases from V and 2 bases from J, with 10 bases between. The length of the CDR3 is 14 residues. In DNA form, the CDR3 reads TGTGCCAGCAGTCAGGGAACGGCTGGAAACACCATATATTTT. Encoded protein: CASSQGTAGNTIYF.

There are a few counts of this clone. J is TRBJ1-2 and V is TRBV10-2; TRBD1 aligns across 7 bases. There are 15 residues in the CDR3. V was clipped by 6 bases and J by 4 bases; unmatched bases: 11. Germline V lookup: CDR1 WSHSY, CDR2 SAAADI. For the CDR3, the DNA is TGCGCCAGCAGAACTGGACAGGATTTGATCTATGGCTACACCTTC. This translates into CASRTGQDLIYGYTF.

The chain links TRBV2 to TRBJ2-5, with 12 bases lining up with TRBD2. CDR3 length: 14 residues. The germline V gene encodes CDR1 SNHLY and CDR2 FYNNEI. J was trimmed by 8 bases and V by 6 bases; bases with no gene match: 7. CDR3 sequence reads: CASSQTSGSVTQYF. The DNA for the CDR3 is TGTGCCAGCAGCCAGACTAGCGGGAGCGTTACCCAGTACTTC.

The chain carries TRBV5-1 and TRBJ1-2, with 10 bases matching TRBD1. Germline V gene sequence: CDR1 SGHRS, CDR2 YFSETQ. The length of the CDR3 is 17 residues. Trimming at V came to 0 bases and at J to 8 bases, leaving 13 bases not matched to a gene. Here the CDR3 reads CASSLVGTGVGLYGYTF. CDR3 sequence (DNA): TGCGCCAGCAGCTTGGTAGGGACAGGGGTCGGCCTATACGGCTACACCTTC.

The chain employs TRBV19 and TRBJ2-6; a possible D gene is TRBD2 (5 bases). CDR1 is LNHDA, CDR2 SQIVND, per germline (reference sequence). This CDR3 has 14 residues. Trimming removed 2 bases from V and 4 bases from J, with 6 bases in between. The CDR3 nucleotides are TGTGCCAGTAGTATAACTAGAGGGGCCAACGTCCTGACTTTC. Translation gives CASSITRGANVLTF.

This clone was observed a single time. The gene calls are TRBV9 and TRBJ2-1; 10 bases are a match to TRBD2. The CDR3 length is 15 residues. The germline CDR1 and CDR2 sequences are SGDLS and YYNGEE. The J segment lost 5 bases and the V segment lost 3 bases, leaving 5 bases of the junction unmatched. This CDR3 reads CASSARTSGHNEQFF. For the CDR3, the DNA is TGTGCCAGCAGCGCAAGGACTAGCGGCCACAATGAGCAGTTCTTC.

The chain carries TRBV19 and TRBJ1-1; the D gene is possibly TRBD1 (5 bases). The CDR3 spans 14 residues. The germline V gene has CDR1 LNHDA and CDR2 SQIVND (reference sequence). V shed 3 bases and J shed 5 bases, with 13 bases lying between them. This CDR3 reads CASSIGGAVTEAFF. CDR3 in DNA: TGTGCCAGTAGTATCGGGGGAGCGGTAACTGAAGCTTTCTTT.

DNA for the CDR3: TGTGCCAGCTCAGATAAACAGGGGCCCAGCTCTGGAAACACCATATATTTT. Protein: CASSDKQGPSSGNTIYF. The chain combines TRBV18 with TRBJ1-3; 7 bases are shared with TRBD1. V trimming: 5 bases; J trimming: 0 bases; junction bases outside the gene matches: 10. CDR1 and CDR2 from the germline V gene are KGHSH and LQKENI. The CDR3 runs 17 residues.

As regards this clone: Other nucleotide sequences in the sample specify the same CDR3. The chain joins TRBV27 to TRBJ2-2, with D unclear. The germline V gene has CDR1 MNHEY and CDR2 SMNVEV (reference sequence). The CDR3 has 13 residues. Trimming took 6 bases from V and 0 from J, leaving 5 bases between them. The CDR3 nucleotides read TGTGCCAGCAGCCCCTCGAACACCGGGGAGCTGTTTTTT. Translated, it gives CASSPSNTGELFF.

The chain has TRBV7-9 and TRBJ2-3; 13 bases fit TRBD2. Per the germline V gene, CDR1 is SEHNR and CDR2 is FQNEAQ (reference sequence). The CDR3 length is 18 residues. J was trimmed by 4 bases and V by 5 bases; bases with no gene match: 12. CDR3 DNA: TGTGCCAGCAGCCCCGGACTAGCGGGAGATGGAGCGCCAGATACGCAGTATTTT. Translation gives CASSPGLAGDGAPDTQYF. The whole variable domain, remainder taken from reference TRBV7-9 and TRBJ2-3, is DTGVSQNPRHKITKRGQNVTFRCDPISEHNRLYWYRQTLGQGPEFLTYFQNEAQLEKSRLLSDRFSAERPKGSFSTLEIQRTEQGDSAMYLCASSPGLAGDGAPDTQYFGPGTRLTVL.